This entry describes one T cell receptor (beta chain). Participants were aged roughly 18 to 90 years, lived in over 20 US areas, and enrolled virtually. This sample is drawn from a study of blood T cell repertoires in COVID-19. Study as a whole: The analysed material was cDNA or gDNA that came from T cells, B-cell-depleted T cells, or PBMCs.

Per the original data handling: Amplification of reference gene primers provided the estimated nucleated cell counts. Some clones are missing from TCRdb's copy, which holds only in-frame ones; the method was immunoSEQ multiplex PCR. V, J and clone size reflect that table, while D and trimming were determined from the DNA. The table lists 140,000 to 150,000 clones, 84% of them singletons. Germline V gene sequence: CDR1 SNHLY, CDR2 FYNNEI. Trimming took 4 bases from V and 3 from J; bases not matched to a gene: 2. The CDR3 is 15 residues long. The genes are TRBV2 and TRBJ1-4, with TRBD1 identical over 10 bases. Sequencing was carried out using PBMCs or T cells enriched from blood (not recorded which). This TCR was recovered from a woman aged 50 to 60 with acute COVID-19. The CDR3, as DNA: TGTGCCAGCAGTGGACAGGGGGCATCTAATGAAAAACTGTTTTTT. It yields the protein CASSGQGASNEKLFF.